This T cell receptor (beta chain) was identified during a study of cytomegalovirus exposure and HLA in healthy donors. Note on this clone: Its antigen is unknown.

This CDR3 is 18 amino acids long. The J segment lost 1 base and the V segment lost 0 bases, leaving 5 bases of the junction unmatched. Germline assignment: CDR1 LNHNV and CDR2 YYDKDF (reference sequence). Primers for the PCR totalled 60 Vbeta and 13 Jbeta. Sequenced by immunoSEQ multiplex PCR; TCRdb stores in-frame clones only, minus some. The table lists approximately 120,000 clones, less than 85% of them singletons. Findings and caveats of the study: Researchers catalogued approximately 170 TCR beta chains as cytomegalovirus-associated.

The chain is built from TRBV15 and TRBJ2-6, with 8 bases lining up with TRBD1. This TCR derives from a female donor in good health and CMV-seronegative. The sample consisted of PBMCs. The CDR3 nucleotides read TGTGCCACCAGCAGAGACCCGGACAGGGTTTCTGGGGCCAACGTCCTGACTTTC. This gives the protein CATSRDPDRVSGANVLTF.